This entry is about one T cell receptor (beta chain). This sample was included in a study of shared clonotypes between healthy human individuals. Assay used: immunoSEQ multiplex PCR; TCRdb lists only in-frame clones, some missing. The data contain hundreds of thousands of clones, 90% to 96% of them singletons. The germline gives CDR1 SGHAT, CDR2 FQNNGV. This CDR3 comprises 20 residues. V shed 0 bases and J 1 base; nucleotides not matched to a gene: 15. Input material: naive CD4+ T cells sorted from blood. Subset denoted: CD45RA+ positively selected. This sequence joins TRBV11-2 and TRBJ2-4; 7 nucleotides align to TRBD1. This sequence was found in a woman in her thirties in good health. This CDR3 reads CASSLDTGAGLVRAKNIQYF. CDR3 in DNA: TGTGCCAGCAGCTTAGACACAGGGGCCGGGTTGGTACGGGCCAAAAACATTCAGTACTTC.